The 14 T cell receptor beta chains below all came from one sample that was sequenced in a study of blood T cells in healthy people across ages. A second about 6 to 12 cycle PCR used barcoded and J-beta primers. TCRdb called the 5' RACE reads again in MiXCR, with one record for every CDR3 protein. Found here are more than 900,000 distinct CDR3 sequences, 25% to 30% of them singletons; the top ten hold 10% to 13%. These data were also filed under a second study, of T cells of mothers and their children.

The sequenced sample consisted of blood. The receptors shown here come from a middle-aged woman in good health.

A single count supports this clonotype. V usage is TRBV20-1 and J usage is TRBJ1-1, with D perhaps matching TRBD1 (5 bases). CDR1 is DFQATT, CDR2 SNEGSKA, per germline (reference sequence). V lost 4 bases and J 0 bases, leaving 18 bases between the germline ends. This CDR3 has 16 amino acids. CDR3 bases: TGCAGTGCTATTTCTCCGGGACGTCGGATGAACACTGAAGCTTTCTTT. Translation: CSAISPGRRMNTEAFF.

CDR3 coding DNA: TGCAGCGCTACTAGCGGGGGGCCGTTCGAGCAGTACTTC. Its translation is CSATSGGPFEQYF. The chain uses TRBV29-1 and TRBJ2-7, with TRBD2 matching 12 bases. There are 13 residues in the CDR3. The junction had 7 bases not matched to a gene; V was cut back by 7 bases and J by 6 bases. Germline CDR1 is SQVTM and CDR2 is ANQGSEA.

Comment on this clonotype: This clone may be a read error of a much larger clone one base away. This CDR3 is CASSQDRDVNERFF. The CDR3 DNA is TGCGCCAGCAGCCAAGATCGCGACGTCAATGAGCGGTTCTTC. The chain is built from TRBV4-1 and TRBJ2-1, with D unclear. The CDR3 loop spans 14 amino acids. The V gene's germline CDR1 is MGHRA and CDR2 YSYEKL.

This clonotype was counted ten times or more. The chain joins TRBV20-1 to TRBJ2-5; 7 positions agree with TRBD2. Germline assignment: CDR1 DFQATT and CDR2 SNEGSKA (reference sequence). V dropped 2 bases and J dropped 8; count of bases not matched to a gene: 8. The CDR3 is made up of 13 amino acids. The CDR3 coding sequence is TGCAGTGCTAGACGGACGGCGGGGGATACCCAGTACTTC. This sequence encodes CSARRTAGDTQYF.

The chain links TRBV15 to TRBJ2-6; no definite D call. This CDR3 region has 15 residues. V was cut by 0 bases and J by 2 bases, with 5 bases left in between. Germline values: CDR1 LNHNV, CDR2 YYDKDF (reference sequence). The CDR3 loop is CATSREFTGANVLTF. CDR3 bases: TGTGCCACCAGCAGAGAGTTTACTGGGGCCAACGTCCTGACTTTC.

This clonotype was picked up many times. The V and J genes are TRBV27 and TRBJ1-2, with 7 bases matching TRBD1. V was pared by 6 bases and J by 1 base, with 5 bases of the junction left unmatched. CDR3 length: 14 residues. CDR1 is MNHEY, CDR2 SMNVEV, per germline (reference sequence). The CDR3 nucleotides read TGTGCCAGCAGCCGACAGGGCAGTAACTATGGCTACACCTTC. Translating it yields CASSRQGSNYGYTF.

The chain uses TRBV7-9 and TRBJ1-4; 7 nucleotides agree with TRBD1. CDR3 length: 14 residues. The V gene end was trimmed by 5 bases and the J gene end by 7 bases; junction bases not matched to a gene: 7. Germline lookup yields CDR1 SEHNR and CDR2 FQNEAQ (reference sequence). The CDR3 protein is CASSPDRAGEKLFF. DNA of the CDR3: TGTGCCAGCAGCCCTGACAGGGCAGGTGAAAAACTGTTTTTT.

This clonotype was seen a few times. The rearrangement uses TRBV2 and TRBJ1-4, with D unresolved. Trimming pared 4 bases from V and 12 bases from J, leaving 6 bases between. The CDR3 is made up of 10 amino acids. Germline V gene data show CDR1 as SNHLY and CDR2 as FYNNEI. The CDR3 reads CASSVSELFF. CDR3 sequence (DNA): TGTGCCAGCAGTGTATCGGAACTGTTTTTT.

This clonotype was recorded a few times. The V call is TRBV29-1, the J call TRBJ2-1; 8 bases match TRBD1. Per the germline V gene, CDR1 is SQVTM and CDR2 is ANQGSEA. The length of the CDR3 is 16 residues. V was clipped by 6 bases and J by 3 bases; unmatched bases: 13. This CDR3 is CSVRDRINQIYNEQFF. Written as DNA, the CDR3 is TGCAGCGTCCGGGACAGGATAAATCAAATCTACAATGAGCAGTTCTTC.

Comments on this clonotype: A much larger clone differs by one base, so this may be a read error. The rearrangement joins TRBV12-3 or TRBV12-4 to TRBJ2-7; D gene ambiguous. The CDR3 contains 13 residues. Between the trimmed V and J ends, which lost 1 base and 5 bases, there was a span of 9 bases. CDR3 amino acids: CASSLEILNEQYF. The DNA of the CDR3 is TGTGCCAGCAGTTTAGAGATATTGAACGAGCAGTACTTC.

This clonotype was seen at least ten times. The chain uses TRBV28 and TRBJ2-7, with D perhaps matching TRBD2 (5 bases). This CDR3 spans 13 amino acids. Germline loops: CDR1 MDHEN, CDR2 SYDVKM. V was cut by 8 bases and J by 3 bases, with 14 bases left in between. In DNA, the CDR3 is TGTGCCAGCCGGACTCCTGCCCTCTACGAGCAGTACTTC. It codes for CASRTPALYEQYF. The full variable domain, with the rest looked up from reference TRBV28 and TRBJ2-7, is DVKVTQSSRYLVKRTGEKVFLECVQDMDHENMFWYRQDPGLGLRLIYFSYDVKMKEKGDIPEGYSVSREKKERFSLILESASTNQTSMYLCASRTPALYEQYFGPGTRLTVT.

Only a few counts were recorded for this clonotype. CDR3 coding DNA: TGTGCCAGCAGTTCCGAGGGTGTAGCGCAGTATTTT. This translates into CASSSEGVAQYF. V usage is TRBV12-3 or TRBV12-4 and J usage is TRBJ2-3; D is perhaps TRBD2 (5 bases). Trimming shortened V by 4 bases and J by 10 bases, and 12 bases separated the two germline ends. The CDR3 totals 12 residues.

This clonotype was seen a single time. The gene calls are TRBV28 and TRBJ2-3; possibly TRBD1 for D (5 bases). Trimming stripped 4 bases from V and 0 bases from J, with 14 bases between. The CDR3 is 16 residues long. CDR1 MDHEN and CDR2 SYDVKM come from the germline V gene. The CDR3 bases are TGTGCCAGCAGTTCCTTAGGTCAGGGCAGCACAGATACGCAGTATTTT. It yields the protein CASSSLGQGSTDTQYF.

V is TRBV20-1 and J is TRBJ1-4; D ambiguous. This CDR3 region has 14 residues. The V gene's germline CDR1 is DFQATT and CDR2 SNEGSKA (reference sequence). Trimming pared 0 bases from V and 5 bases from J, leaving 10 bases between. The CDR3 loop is CSARDNRTNEKLFF. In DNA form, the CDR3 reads TGCAGTGCTAGAGATAACCGGACGAATGAAAAACTGTTTTTT.